The 27 T cell receptor gamma chains presented below share a single source sample, sequenced in a study of γδ T cells in repeated Plasmodium falciparum infection. TCRdb reapplied CATT to the multiplex PCR reads. Among about 30,000 gamma-chain clones, more than 1.4% were seen once, and the ten largest hold approximately 19%. Gammadelta T cells were flow-sorted from PBMC into Vgamma9/Vdelta2+ and Vdelta2-negative populations for bulk analysis. The source material was gamma-delta T cells from blood. All receptors derive from a pool of human donors (malaria-infected and uninfected, not separated).

This clone came up a few times. This likely stems from a read error, as it lies one base from a far larger clone. This rearrangement joins TRGV8 to TRGJP2. Here the J gene was assigned by germline matching of the DNA, as TCRdb has none. CDR3 size: 13 residues. Looked up from germline, CDR1 is VENAVY and CDR2 is YDSYNSRV. The CDR3 here is CATWHRSDWIKTF. CDR3 coding DNA: TGTGCCACCTGGCACAGGAGTGACTGGATCAAGACGTTT.

This clone was counted at least ten times. The gene calls are TRGV9 and TRGJ1 or TRGJ2. The J gene comes from matching the DNA to germline here; TCRdb lacks it. The CDR3 is 17 residues long. V dropped 0 bases and J dropped 4; count of bases not matched to a gene: 15. Germline V lookup: CDR1 GITISATS, CDR2 ISYDGTV (reference sequence). The CDR3 nucleotides are TGTGCCTTGTGGGAGGTGCCCAGTGGTCCGCCGTATTATAAGAAACTCTTT. Amino acid sequence: CALWEVPSGPPYYKKLF.

This clone was seen at least ten times. The TCRdb protein, from a much larger clone, departs from this DNA's translation at residue 8, likely by read error; the protein shown derives from the DNA. This rearrangement joins TRGV9 to TRGJ1 or TRGJ2. Assignment of the J gene here rests on matching the DNA to germline, because TCRdb gives none. Germline V CDR1 and CDR2: GITISATS, ISYDGTV (reference sequence). Losses at the gene ends were 2 bases for V and 5 bases for J; bases not matched to a gene: 6. The CDR3 covers 13 residues. The CDR3: CALWEAPNYKKLF. In DNA, the CDR3 is TGTGCCTTGTGGGAGGCTCCCAATTATAAGAAACTCTTT.

There are many counts of this clone. This sequence is one base from a far larger clone and is likely a read error. The identical CDR3 is also encoded by other nucleotide sequences in the sample. V gene TRGV9 combines with J gene TRGJ1 or TRGJ2. The J gene is absent in TCRdb and was assigned here via DNA matching to germline. The length of the CDR3 is 14 residues. The V gene's germline CDR1 is GITISATS and CDR2 ISYDGTV (reference sequence). Trimming removed 5 bases from V and 10 bases from J; junction bases left unmatched: 17. The CDR3 spells CALWVTSKGFKKLF. In DNA form, the CDR3 reads TGTGCCTTGTGGGTGACCTCCAAGGGCTTCAAGAAACTCTTT.

Comment on this clone: The protein recorded in TCRdb matches a much larger clone and deviates from this DNA's translation at residue 9, suggesting a read error; the protein here is obtained by translating the DNA. CDR3 DNA: TGTGCCTTGTGGGAGTCTAGTGGTCATAAGAAACTCTTT. Protein sequence: CALWESSGHKKLF. The V and J genes are TRGV9 and TRGJ1 or TRGJ2. The J gene, not given by TCRdb, was assigned here from a germline match of the nucleotide sequence. Trimming at V came to 3 bases and at J to 8 bases, leaving 10 bases not matched to a gene. The CDR3 runs to 13 residues. Germline V lookup: CDR1 GITISATS, CDR2 ISYDGTV (reference sequence).

Only a few counts were recorded for this clone. A single base is all that separates this from a far larger clone, so a read error is likely. Other DNA variants within this sample encode the same CDR3. V usage is TRGV9 and J usage is TRGJP. The J gene is absent in TCRdb and was assigned here via DNA matching to germline. This CDR3 region has 17 residues. Looked up from germline, CDR1 is GITISATS and CDR2 is ISYDGTV (reference sequence). The CDR3 coding sequence is TGTGCCTTGTGGGAGGTGAAGGCCAAGTTGGGCAAGAAAATCAAGGTATTT. Residues: CALWEVKAKLGKKIKVF.

This clone came up many times. This DNA's translation differs at residue 15 from TCRdb's protein, which comes from a much larger clone; a read error is likely, and the protein shown is translated from the DNA. The CDR3 here is CALWEVQKELGKKIEVF. The CDR3, as DNA: TGTGCCTTGTGGGAGGTGCAGAAAGAGTTGGGCAAAAAAATCGAGGTATTT. This sequence joins TRGV9 and TRGJP. CDR1 GITISATS and CDR2 ISYDGTV come from the germline V gene (reference sequence). CDR3 length equals 17 residues.

Turning to this clone: TCRdb has a much larger clone's protein, which differs at residue 3 from the translation of this DNA, likely because of a read error; what is shown is the protein translated from the DNA. The chain employs TRGV9 and TRGJ1 or TRGJ2. The J gene was not available in TCRdb and was assigned here by matching the DNA to germline segments. The CDR3 covers 13 residues. Germline V CDR1 and CDR2: GITISATS, ISYDGTV (reference sequence). In DNA form, the CDR3 reads TGTGCCATGTGGGAGGCCGTCCGGTATAAGAAACTCTTT. Translated: CAMWEAVRYKKLF.

A few counts support this clone. TCRdb's protein, taken from a much larger clone, differs from this DNA's translation at residue 7, likely owing to a read error; the protein displayed comes from the DNA. The chain recombines TRGV9 with TRGJ1 or TRGJ2. The J gene was missing in TCRdb and was found by matching the end of the DNA to germline. With V trimmed by 6 bases and J by 8 bases, 7 bases remained unmatched. The CDR3 has 11 residues. Germline V gene sequence: CDR1 GITISATS, CDR2 ISYDGTV (reference sequence). CDR3 bases: TGTGCCTTGTGGAGGGGTCATAAGAAACTCTTT. The encoded protein is CALWRGHKKLF.

By proportion, this clone is medium-sized. The V call is TRGV3, the J call TRGJP1. The CDR3 has 15 residues. After removal of 0 bases from V and 8 bases from J, the junction contained 9 bases not matched to a gene. Germline V gives CDR1 VTNTFY, CDR2 YDVSTARD (reference sequence). The CDR3 loop reads CATWDRQWGGWFKIF. CDR3 coding DNA: TGTGCCACCTGGGACAGGCAGTGGGGAGGTTGGTTCAAGATATTT.

This clone was counted ten times or more. The chain uses TRGV2 and TRGJP2. Germline trimming cut 1 base from V and 2 bases from J; bases unmatched to any gene: 7. From germline, CDR1 is EGSNGY and CDR2 YDSYNSKV. The CDR3 is 16 residues long. CDR3 in DNA: TGTGCCACCTGGGACGGACTATTAAGTAGTGATTGGATCAAGACGTTT. Protein: CATWDGLLSSDWIKTF.

This clone was counted only a few times. TCRdb's listed protein matches a much larger clone and diverges from this DNA's translation at residues 6 and 8, likely through a read error; the protein shown comes from the DNA. This chain uses TRGV2 with TRGJ1 or TRGJ2. Since TCRdb gives no J gene, matching the DNA to germline was used here to assign it. CDR3 size: 13 residues. From germline, CDR1 is EGSNGY and CDR2 YDSYNSKV. V trimming: 3 bases; J trimming: 7 bases; junction bases outside the gene matches: 9. CDR3 sequence (DNA): TGTGCCACCTGGGACAGTTGGGCCTATAAGAAACTCTTT. It is translated as CATWDSWAYKKLF.

There are many counts of this clone. This likely traces to a read error, being one base from a far larger clone. The sample has other DNA sequences that encode this CDR3 too. The rearrangement joins TRGV9 to TRGJ1 or TRGJ2. TCRdb gives no J gene; it was assigned here by matching the DNA to germline. Germline V gene lookup returns CDR1 GITISATS and CDR2 ISYDGTV (reference sequence). The V and J ends lost 1 base and 9 bases, in that order; junction bases with no gene match: 15. The CDR3 length is 15 residues. CDR3 loop: CALWEVGRGKGKKLF. The CDR3 DNA is TGTGCCTTGTGGGAGGTAGGAAGAGGGAAAGGTAAGAAACTCTTT.

This clone was observed many times. This chain uses TRGV8 with TRGJP1. The J gene, missing from TCRdb, was assigned here through DNA to germline matching. V was pared by 5 bases and J by 0 bases, with 12 bases of the junction left unmatched. CDR1 and CDR2 from the germline V gene are VENAVY and YDSYNSRV. The CDR3 runs to 17 residues. The chain's CDR3 is CATWVQVPYTTGWFKIF. The DNA of the CDR3 is TGTGCCACCTGGGTTCAGGTACCCTATACCACTGGTTGGTTCAAGATATTT.

This clone was picked up many times. The chain couples TRGV4 to TRGJ1 or TRGJ2. TCRdb gives no J gene; it was assigned here by matching the DNA to germline. With 3 bases clipped from V and 12 bases from J, the junction kept 14 bases outside the gene matches. CDR3 size: 13 residues. Germline CDR1 reads EGSTGY; CDR2 reads YDSYTSSV. CDR3 loop: CATWDSYYKGKLF. The CDR3 DNA reads TGTGCCACCTGGGATTCTTATTATAAGGGGAAACTCTTT.

This clone has a handful of counts. The protein TCRdb lists belongs to a much larger clone and differs from this DNA's translation at residue 6, which points to a read error; the protein shown is made from the DNA. This chain joins TRGV9 and TRGJ1 or TRGJ2. The J gene, not given by TCRdb, was assigned here from a germline match of the nucleotide sequence. The V gene end was trimmed by 2 bases and the J gene end by 9 bases; junction bases not matched to a gene: 7. CDR1 GITISATS and CDR2 ISYDGTV come from the germline V gene (reference sequence). The CDR3 length is 12 residues. The CDR3: CALWEAHGKKLF. In DNA form, the CDR3 reads TGTGCCTTGTGGGAGGCCCATGGTAAGAAACTCTTT.

This clone turned up a few times. A far larger clone is just one base off, so this is likely a read error. Other nucleotide sequences from this sample produce the same CDR3. Here the V gene is TRGV9, but the J gene went uncalled. The CDR3 runs 17 residues. Germline V gene sequence: CDR1 GITISATS, CDR2 ISYDGTV (reference sequence). The CDR3 sequence: CALWEEIQELGKKIKVF. In DNA form, the CDR3 reads TGTGCCTTGTGGGAGGAGATACAAGAGTTGGGCAAAAAAATTAAGGTATTT.

A note on this clone: TCRdb has a much larger clone's protein, which differs at residue 6 from the translation of this DNA, likely because of a read error; what is shown is the protein translated from the DNA. The rearrangement uses TRGV9 and TRGJ1 or TRGJ2. No J segment appears in TCRdb, so it was assigned here by matching the sequence to germline. Germline V lookup: CDR1 GITISATS, CDR2 ISYDGTV (reference sequence). With 5 bases clipped from V and 5 bases from J, the junction kept 9 bases outside the gene matches. The CDR3 runs 13 residues. The chain's CDR3 is CALWVPINYKKLF. Here the CDR3 DNA reads TGTGCCTTGTGGGTACCTATTAATTATAAGAAACTCTTT.

This clone showed up many times. Other DNA sequences in this sample translate to the same CDR3. The chain combines TRGV3 with TRGJ1 or TRGJ2. Germline V gene sequence: CDR1 VTNTFY, CDR2 YDVSTARD (reference sequence). This CDR3 contains 14 residues. V shed 0 bases, J shed 3 bases, and the junction held 5 bases outside the gene matches. CDR3 in DNA: TGTGCCACCTGGGACAGGCGGCTTTATTATAAGAAACTCTTT. Amino acid sequence: CATWDRRLYYKKLF.

This clone was seen more than once but under ten times. TCRdb's entry gives the protein of a much larger clone, which mismatches this DNA's translation at residue 8, likely from a read error; the protein reported here is translated from the DNA. The V gene is TRGV9, the J gene TRGJP. In the absence of a J gene in TCRdb, the DNA was matched to germline to assign it here. The V gene's germline CDR1 is GITISATS and CDR2 ISYDGTV (reference sequence). There are 17 residues in the CDR3. J was trimmed by 7 bases and V by 2 bases; bases with no gene match: 8. The DNA for the CDR3 is TGTGCCTTGTGGGAGGAGGTGCATGAGTTGGGCAAAAAAATCAAGGTATTT. Translated, it gives CALWEEVHELGKKIKVF.

This clone occurred a few times. The protein TCRdb lists belongs to a much larger clone and differs from this DNA's translation at residue 8, which points to a read error; the protein shown is made from the DNA. The gene calls are TRGV4 and TRGJP1. The J gene, not given by TCRdb, was assigned here from a germline match of the nucleotide sequence. This CDR3 comprises 11 residues. Germline V gives CDR1 EGSTGY, CDR2 YDSYTSSV. CDR3 coding DNA: TGTGCCACCTGGGATGGTTGGCTCAAGATATTT. This gives the protein CATWDGWLKIF.

The table lists this clone with a few counts. The translation of this DNA and the TCRdb protein of a much larger clone differ at residue 7, probably owing to a read error; the protein shown here is translated from the DNA. J is TRGJP and V is TRGV9. No J gene is reported in TCRdb; it was inferred here by comparing the DNA with germline. Germline trimming cut 2 bases from V and 7 bases from J; bases unmatched to any gene: 8. From germline, CDR1 is GITISATS and CDR2 ISYDGTV (reference sequence). The CDR3 is 17 residues long. The CDR3 DNA is TGTGCCTTGTGGGAGGAACATCTGGAGTTGGGCAAAAAAATCAAGGTATTT. Its protein is CALWEEHLELGKKIKVF.

This clone was observed at least ten times. This is likely an artifact of a read error, given a far larger clone one base away. This same CDR3 is encoded by further DNA sequences in the sample. The J gene is uncalled and the V gene is TRGV3. In germline, CDR1 is VTNTFY, CDR2 YDVSTARD (reference sequence). The CDR3 spans 12 residues. In nucleotides, the CDR3 is TGTGCCACCTGGACCGTTAACTATAAGAAGCTCTTT. Translated: CATWTVNYKKLF.

Of note for this clone: TCRdb pairs this DNA with a much larger clone's protein that differs at residue 4, likely a read error; the protein shown was translated from the DNA. The chain carries TRGV9 and TRGJP. The J gene is not listed in TCRdb, so it was assigned here from a DNA match to germline. The germline V gene has CDR1 GITISATS and CDR2 ISYDGTV (reference sequence). This CDR3 comprises 18 residues. The CDR3 DNA sequence: TGTGCCTTGCGGGAGGTGGTGGCGCAAGAGTTGGGCAAAAAAATCAAGGTATTT. Its protein is CALREVVAQELGKKIKVF.

This clone was counted at least ten times. The protein TCRdb gives is from a much larger clone and does not agree with this DNA's translation at residue 5, likely a read error; the protein shown here comes from the DNA. The V and J genes are TRGV9 and TRGJ1 or TRGJ2. The J gene comes from matching the DNA to germline here; TCRdb lacks it. The germline V gene encodes CDR1 GITISATS and CDR2 ISYDGTV (reference sequence). The CDR3 contains 15 residues. V gave up 5 bases and J gave up 0 bases; unmatched junction bases: 10. The CDR3 reads CALWVVSRNYYKKLF. The DNA of the CDR3 is TGTGCCTTGTGGGTGGTCTCCAGGAATTATTATAAGAAACTCTTT.

The table lists this clone with a few counts. The protein recorded in TCRdb matches a much larger clone and deviates from this DNA's translation at residue 11, suggesting a read error; the protein here is obtained by translating the DNA. The chain joins TRGV9 to TRGJP. The J gene is not listed in TCRdb, so it was assigned here from a DNA match to germline. This CDR3 has 18 residues. The V gene's germline CDR1 is GITISATS and CDR2 ISYDGTV (reference sequence). CDR3 sequence: CALWEVRSEESGKKIKVF. CDR3 coding DNA: TGTGCCTTGTGGGAGGTAAGGTCGGAAGAGTCGGGCAAAAAAATCAAGGTATTT.

In its sample, this clone was seen many times. The protein TCRdb gives is from a much larger clone and does not agree with this DNA's translation at residue 11, likely a read error; the protein shown here comes from the DNA. This chain connects TRGV9 to TRGJ1 or TRGJ2. CDR1 and CDR2 (germline): GITISATS, ISYDGTV (reference sequence). The CDR3 consists of 13 residues. The CDR3 loop is CALWEAFYYKELF. The DNA for the CDR3 is TGTGCCTTGTGGGAGGCCTTTTATTATAAGGAACTCTTT.